This passage covers 19 T cell receptor beta chains from one sample sequenced in a study of blood T cell repertoires in COVID-19. Some clones are missing from TCRdb's copy, which holds only in-frame ones; the method was immunoSEQ multiplex PCR. The sample has under 130,000 clones; roughly 80% are singletons. The material sequenced was peripheral blood. The receptors come from a woman in her sixties or seventies with acute or convalescent COVID-19.

This chain uses TRBV6-5 with TRBJ1-2; TRBD1 aligns across 7 bases. CDR1 MNHEY and CDR2 SVGAGI come from the germline V gene. The CDR3 is 14 amino acids. V lost 3 bases and J lost 2; bases outside the gene matches: 3. This CDR3 reads CASSYTQGNYGYTF. CDR3 DNA: TGTGCCAGCAGTTATACACAGGGGAACTATGGCTACACCTTC.

This chain joins TRBV12-5 and TRBJ1-5, with TRBD1 matching 7 bases. From germline, CDR1 is LGHNT and CDR2 FRNRAP. Trimming removed 8 bases from V and 4 bases from J; junction bases left unmatched: 8. The CDR3 covers 14 residues. CDR3 DNA: TGTGCTAGTAGGTGGGGGGACAGTAATCAGCCCCAGCATTTT. This encodes CASRWGDSNQPQHF.

This rearrangement joins TRBV5-1 to TRBJ1-6, with no clear D. The V end lost 0 bases, the J end lost 0 bases, and 7 bases lay between the germline ends. The CDR3 sequence is 16 residues long. Germline V gene lookup returns CDR1 SGHRS and CDR2 YFSETQ. This CDR3 reads CASSLGASSYNSPLHF. The CDR3, as DNA: TGCGCCAGCAGCTTGGGTGCCAGCTCCTATAATTCACCCCTCCACTTT.

This chain joins TRBV6-5 and TRBJ2-7; tentatively, D is TRBD1 (6 bases). The CDR3 has 15 residues. V was cut by 2 bases and J by 0 bases, with 11 bases left in between. Germline loops: CDR1 MNHEY, CDR2 SVGAGI. The CDR3 reads CASSYTGTSSYEQYF. The CDR3 DNA is TGTGCCAGCAGTTACACCGGGACAAGCTCCTACGAGCAGTACTTC.

Turning to this clone: A read error may account for a junction end that differs from germline. The chain employs TRBV19 and TRBJ1-2; TRBD1 is a possible D gene (5 bases). Germline-derived CDR1 and CDR2 are LNHDA and SQIVND (reference sequence). The CDR3 has 12 residues. The CDR3 here is CASNDIDPGQHF. CDR3 DNA sequence: TGTGCCAGTAATGATATCGACCCAGGGCAACACTTC.

V and J are TRBV7-9 and TRBJ2-3; 7 bases map to TRBD2. V was pared by 3 bases and J by 4 bases, with 4 bases of the junction left unmatched. CDR3 length equals 14 residues. Germline V lookup: CDR1 SEHNR, CDR2 FQNEAQ (reference sequence). The CDR3 region is CASSLQGGADTQYF. In DNA, the CDR3 is TGTGCCAGCAGCTTGCAGGGAGGGGCAGATACGCAGTATTTT.

This clone was picked up one time. The chain has TRBV7-2 and TRBJ2-2, with 8 bases lining up with TRBD2. V was clipped by 10 bases and J by 7 bases; unmatched bases: 11. From germline, CDR1 is SGHTA and CDR2 FQGNSA. The CDR3 totals 14 residues. The chain's CDR3 is CATSPGLAIGELFF. As DNA, the CDR3 is TGTGCCACTTCCCCCGGACTAGCTATCGGGGAGCTGTTTTTT.

The gene calls are TRBV4-1 and TRBJ2-5; 7 nucleotides line up with TRBD2. V was clipped by 4 bases and J by 2 bases; unmatched bases: 4. The CDR3 is made up of 14 amino acids. CDR1 and CDR2 from the germline V gene are MGHRA and YSYEKL. The CDR3 sequence: CASSPSGAQETQYF. The DNA for the CDR3 is TGCGCCAGCAGCCCGAGCGGGGCACAAGAGACCCAGTACTTC.

The genes are TRBV4-1 and TRBJ1-1, with D unclear. The germline CDR1 and CDR2 sequences are MGHRA and YSYEKL. V dropped 2 bases and J dropped 6 bases, with 10 bases sitting between them. The CDR3 is made up of 13 amino acids. The CDR3 nucleotides read TGCGCCAGCAGCCAACTGCGGATATCTGAAGCTTTCTTT. Its protein is CASSQLRISEAFF.

The rearrangement joins TRBV19 to TRBJ1-5; 8 positions match TRBD1. The germline gives CDR1 LNHDA, CDR2 SQIVND (reference sequence). The CDR3 is 14 residues long. V was pared by 5 bases and J by 3 bases, with 3 bases of the junction left unmatched. The CDR3 nucleotides are TGTGCCAGTAGTCCGACAGGGGACAATCAGCCCCAGCATTTT. Translated, it gives CASSPTGDNQPQHF.

This clone has just one count. Distinct nucleotide sequences in the sample also encode this CDR3. The V gene is TRBV11-2, the J gene TRBJ2-7; D remains ambiguous. The length of the CDR3 is 12 residues. CDR1 is SGHAT, CDR2 FQNNGV, per germline. Deletions cut 1 base from V and 7 bases from J, with 8 bases between. CDR3 region: CASSLASGEQYF. Here the CDR3 DNA reads TGTGCCAGCAGCTTAGCATCCGGGGAGCAGTACTTC.

This chain links TRBV7-9 with TRBJ1-2, with D possibly matching TRBD1 (6 bases). This CDR3 comprises 14 residues. Deletions cut 5 bases from V and 5 bases from J, with 15 bases between. Germline V CDR1 and CDR2: SEHNR, FQNEAQ (reference sequence). The CDR3 protein is CASSGSAGEYGYTF. CDR3 coding DNA: TGTGCCAGCAGCGGTAGTGCAGGGGAATATGGCTACACCTTC.

As for this clone: Additional DNA sequences in this sample encode the identical CDR3. The chain links TRBV6-2 or TRBV6-3 to TRBJ1-1; 8 positions agree with TRBD1. V lost 0 bases to trimming and J lost 0 bases; unmatched junction nucleotides: 3. Germline loops: CDR1 MNHEY, CDR2 SVGEGT. This CDR3 spans 16 amino acids. CDR3 DNA sequence: TGTGCCAGCAGTTACTCACAGACAGGGGTGAACACTGAAGCTTTCTTT. It codes for CASSYSQTGVNTEAFF.

There are a few counts of this clone. V gene TRBV30 combines with J gene TRBJ1-5; no definite D call. CDR1 is GTSNPN and CDR2 is SVGIG in the germline V gene (reference sequence). The CDR3 has 13 amino acids. V lost 4 bases and J 7 bases, leaving 14 bases between the germline ends. The CDR3 loop reads CAWTRGLGQPQHF. The CDR3 coding sequence is TGTGCCTGGACCCGTGGGCTTGGACAGCCCCAGCATTTT.

The chain combines TRBV10-3 with TRBJ1-1; TRBD1 matches at 10 bases. This CDR3 is 12 amino acids long. J gave up 11 bases and V 5 bases, and 5 bases lay outside the gene matches. Germline V lookup: CDR1 ENHRY, CDR2 SYGVKD. CDR3 DNA sequence: TGTGCCATCAGTTCGTCGGGACAGGGGGCTTTCTTT. Residues: CAISSSGQGAFF.

CDR3 amino acids: CSVESGQGNQPQHF. The CDR3 DNA reads TGCAGCGTTGAGTCTGGACAGGGCAATCAGCCCCAGCATTTT. The gene calls are TRBV29-1 and TRBJ1-5, with 7 bases lining up with TRBD1. Trimming at V came to 3 bases and at J to 2 bases, leaving 4 bases not matched to a gene. Germline CDR1 reads SQVTM; CDR2 reads ANQGSEA. The CDR3 contains 14 residues. Complete variable domain (other parts from reference TRBV29-1 and TRBJ1-5): SAVISQKPSRDICQRGTSLTIQCQVDSQVTMMFWYRQQPGQSLTLIATANQGSEATYESGFVIDKFPISRPNLTFSTLTVSNMSPEDSSIYLCSVESGQGNQPQHFGDGTRLSIL.

This clone was recorded a few times. The rearrangement uses TRBV5-6 and TRBJ2-1, with TRBD1 matching 7 bases. The germline gives CDR1 SGHDT, CDR2 YYEEEE. The junction had 14 bases not matched to a gene; V was cut back by 1 base and J by 4 bases. CDR3 length: 18 residues. The CDR3 is CASSLPGGQPVTYNEQFF. CDR3 DNA sequence: TGTGCCAGCAGCTTGCCAGGGGGACAGCCAGTCACATACAATGAGCAGTTCTTC.

This rearrangement joins TRBV28 to TRBJ1-2, with 8 nucleotides matching TRBD1. Per germline, CDR1 MDHEN and CDR2 SYDVKM. CDR3 size: 15 residues. J was trimmed by 3 bases and V by 4 bases; bases with no gene match: 7. CDR3 bases: TGTGCCAGCAGTTCCTATGGACAGGGAGACTATGGCTACACCTTC. Translation: CASSSYGQGDYGYTF.

This rearrangement joins TRBV5-1 to TRBJ2-1; 11 bases match TRBD1. After removal of 0 bases from V and 6 bases from J, the junction contained 2 bases not matched to a gene. This CDR3 has 15 amino acids. Germline V gives CDR1 SGHRS, CDR2 YFSETQ. The chain's CDR3 is CASSLDGTGGNEQFF. The CDR3 region has the DNA TGCGCCAGCAGCTTGGACGGGACAGGGGGCAATGAGCAGTTCTTC.